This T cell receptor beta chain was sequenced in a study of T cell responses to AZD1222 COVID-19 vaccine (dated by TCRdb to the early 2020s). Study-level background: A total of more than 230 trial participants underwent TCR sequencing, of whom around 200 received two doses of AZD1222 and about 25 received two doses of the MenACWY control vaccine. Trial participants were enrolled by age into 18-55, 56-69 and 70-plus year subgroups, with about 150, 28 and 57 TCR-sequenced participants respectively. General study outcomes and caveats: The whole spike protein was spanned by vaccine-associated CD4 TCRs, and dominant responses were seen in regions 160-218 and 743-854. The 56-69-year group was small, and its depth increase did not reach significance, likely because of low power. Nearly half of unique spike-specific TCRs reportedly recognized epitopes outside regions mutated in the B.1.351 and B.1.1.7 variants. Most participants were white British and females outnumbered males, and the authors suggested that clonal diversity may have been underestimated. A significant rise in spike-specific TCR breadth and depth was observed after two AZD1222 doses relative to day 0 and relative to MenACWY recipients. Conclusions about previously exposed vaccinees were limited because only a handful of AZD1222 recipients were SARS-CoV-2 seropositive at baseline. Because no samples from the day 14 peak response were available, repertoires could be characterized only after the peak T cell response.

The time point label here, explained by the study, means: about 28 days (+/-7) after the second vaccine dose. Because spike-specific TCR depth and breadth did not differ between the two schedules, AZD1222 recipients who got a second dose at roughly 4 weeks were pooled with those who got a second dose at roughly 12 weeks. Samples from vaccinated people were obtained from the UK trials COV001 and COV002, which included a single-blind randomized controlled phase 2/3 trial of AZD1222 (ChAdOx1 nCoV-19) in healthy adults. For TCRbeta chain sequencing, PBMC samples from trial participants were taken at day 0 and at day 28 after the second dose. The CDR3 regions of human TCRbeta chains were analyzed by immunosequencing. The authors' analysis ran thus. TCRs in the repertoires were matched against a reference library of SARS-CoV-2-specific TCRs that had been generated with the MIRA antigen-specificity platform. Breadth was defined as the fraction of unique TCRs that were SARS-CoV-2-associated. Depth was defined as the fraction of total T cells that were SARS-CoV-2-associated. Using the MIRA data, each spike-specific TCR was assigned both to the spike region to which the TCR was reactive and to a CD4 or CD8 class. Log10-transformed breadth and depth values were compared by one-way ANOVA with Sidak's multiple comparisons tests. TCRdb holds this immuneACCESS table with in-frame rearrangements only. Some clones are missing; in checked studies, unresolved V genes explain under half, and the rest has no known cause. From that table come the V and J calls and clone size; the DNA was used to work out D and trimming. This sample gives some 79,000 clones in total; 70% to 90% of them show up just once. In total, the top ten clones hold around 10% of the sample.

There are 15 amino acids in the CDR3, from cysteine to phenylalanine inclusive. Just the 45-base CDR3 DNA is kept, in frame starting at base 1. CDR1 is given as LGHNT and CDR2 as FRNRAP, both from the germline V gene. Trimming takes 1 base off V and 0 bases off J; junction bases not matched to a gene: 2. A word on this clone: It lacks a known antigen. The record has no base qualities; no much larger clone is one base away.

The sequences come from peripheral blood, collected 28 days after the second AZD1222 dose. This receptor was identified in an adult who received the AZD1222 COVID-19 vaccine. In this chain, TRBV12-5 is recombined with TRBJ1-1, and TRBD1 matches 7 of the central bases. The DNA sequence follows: TGTGCTAGTGGTTTGGGGGACAGAATGAACACTGAAGCTTTCTTT. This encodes CASGLGDRMNTEAFF.